Shown below are 23 T cell receptor beta chains from a single sample sequenced in a study of OX40 agonist ivuxolimab in advanced cancers. Sequencing used immunoSEQ multiplex PCR; TCRdb keeps in-frame clones, though not all of them. The sample lists 55,000 to 65,000 clones; less than 85% were seen once. The sequences come from CD4+ or CD8+ T cells sorted from blood, collected in a trial of the OX40 agonist ivuxolimab. These receptors came from an adult with an advanced solid tumor such as melanoma, head and neck, liver or kidney cancer.

V gene TRBV6-6 combines with J gene TRBJ2-3, with 11 bases identical to TRBD2. Germline assignment: CDR1 MNHNY and CDR2 SVGAGI (reference sequence). There are 15 residues in the CDR3. V dropped 2 bases and J dropped 3; count of bases not matched to a gene: 1. The CDR3 DNA reads as TGTGCCAGCAGTTACCGACTAGCGGGGACAGATACGCAGTATTTT. Translation: CASSYRLAGTDTQYF.

This clone was observed a handful of times. V usage is TRBV4-1 and J usage is TRBJ1-2, with no clear D. The CDR3 loop spans 15 amino acids. CDR1 is MGHRA, CDR2 YSYEKL, per germline. Deletions cut 0 bases from V and 9 bases from J, with 17 bases between. The CDR3 nucleotides are TGCGCCAGCAGCCAAGATAACCCCTCGGCAGAATGCTACACCTTC. Its translation is CASSQDNPSAECYTF.

V is TRBV30 and J is TRBJ1-5, with D perhaps TRBD1 (5 bases). Germline-derived CDR1 and CDR2 are GTSNPN and SVGIG (reference sequence). The CDR3 extends over 13 amino acids. V lost 1 base and J lost 4, with 8 bases in between. CDR3 loop: CAWSGQGNQPQHF. CDR3 in DNA: TGTGCCTGGAGTGGGCAGGGTAATCAGCCCCAGCATTTT.

V usage is TRBV6-1 and J usage is TRBJ2-3, with D uncertain. Trimming shortened V by 6 bases and J by 4 bases, and 11 bases separated the two germline ends. CDR3 length: 13 residues. Germline values: CDR1 MNHNS, CDR2 SASEGT. The CDR3 loop reads CASSVEVPDTQYF. CDR3 sequence (DNA): TGTGCCAGCAGCGTAGAAGTTCCAGATACGCAGTATTTT.

The V and J genes are TRBV23-1 and TRBJ2-5; D gene unclear. The DNA end favors TRBJ2-7, so the J call may be wrong. TRBV23-1 is flagged as an ORF with uncertain function. The CDR3 runs to 14 residues. The CDR3 loop reads CASSQGFSNYEQYF. The CDR3 bases are TGCGCCAGCAGTCAGGGTTTTTCTAACTACGAGCAGTACTTC.

A word on this clone: At one end, the junction sequence differs from germline, possibly due to a read error. V usage is TRBV2 and J usage is TRBJ2-1, with D perhaps TRBD2 (5 bases). CDR1 is SNHLY and CDR2 is FYNNEI in the germline V gene. The CDR3 extends over 12 amino acids. CDR3 residues: CASTETGNEQFF. CDR3 sequence (DNA): TGTGCCAGCACTGAAACGGGAAATGAGCAGTTCTTC. The variable domain in full, completed from reference TRBV2 and TRBJ2-1, reads EPEVTQTPSHQVTQMGQEVILRCVPISNHLYFYWYRQILGQKVEFLVSFYNNEISEKSEIFDDQFSVERPDGSNFTLKIRSTKLEDSAMYFCASTETGNEQFFGPGTRLTVL.

This clone showed up just a few times. This chain uses TRBV10-3 with TRBJ2-7, with a weak D call TRBD2 (5 bases). The CDR3 consists of 12 residues. Germline CDR1 ENHRY, CDR2 SYGVKD. The germline V and J ends were trimmed by 11 bases and 2 bases, with 13 bases remaining between them. This chain's CDR3 is CAVGAETYEQYF. In nucleotides, the CDR3 is TGTGCCGTCGGAGCGGAAACCTACGAGCAGTACTTC.

The table lists this clone with a few counts. This rearrangement joins TRBV5-1 to TRBJ2-1, with D uncertain. CDR3 length: 16 residues. Trimming pared 4 bases from V and 3 bases from J, leaving 17 bases between. Germline V gene lookup returns CDR1 SGHRS and CDR2 YFSETQ. The CDR3 DNA is TGCGCCAGCAGCGGCGCATGGTTAACTGTCTACAATGAGCAGTTCTTC. This translates into CASSGAWLTVYNEQFF.

This chain joins TRBV6-1 and TRBJ1-1, with 7 bases identical to TRBD1. Germline CDR1 and CDR2: MNHNS and SASEGT. V was pared by 4 bases and J by 0 bases, with 5 bases of the junction left unmatched. This CDR3 contains 15 residues. CDR3 residues: CASSALGTVNTEAFF. In DNA form, the CDR3 reads TGTGCCAGCAGTGCACTTGGGACAGTGAACACTGAAGCTTTCTTT.

For the CDR3, the DNA is TGTGCCAGCAGTGAGGACAGAGGGGTTTGGCAGCCCCAGCATTTT. Its protein is CASSEDRGVWQPQHF. The chain links TRBV2 to TRBJ1-5, with TRBD1 as a possible D gene (6 bases). The CDR3 runs to 15 residues. V lost 3 bases to trimming and J lost 7 bases, with 16 bases between them. Germline CDR1 and CDR2: SNHLY and FYNNEI.

The chain carries TRBV30 and TRBJ2-7, with 11 bases fitting TRBD1. CDR1 GTSNPN and CDR2 SVGIG come from the germline V gene (reference sequence). The trim removed 5 bases at V and 4 bases at J, leaving 7 bases unmatched. The CDR3 contains 14 residues. As DNA, the CDR3 is TGTGCCTGGGAAGGACAGGGGGCGGAGTACGAGCAGTACTTC. Translating it yields CAWEGQGAEYEQYF.

This chain joins TRBV28 and TRBJ1-2; 7 nucleotides agree with TRBD1. Trimming removed 2 bases from V and 3 bases from J; junction bases left unmatched: 3. From germline, CDR1 is MDHEN and CDR2 SYDVKM. The CDR3 loop spans 14 amino acids. This CDR3 is CASSLNRGDYGYTF. The CDR3 nucleotides are TGTGCCAGCAGTTTAAACAGGGGAGACTATGGCTACACCTTC.

V is TRBV4-1 and J is TRBJ1-1; 10 bases map to TRBD1. CDR3 length: 18 residues. The V gene's germline CDR1 is MGHRA and CDR2 YSYEKL. V trimming: 4 bases; J trimming: 3 bases; junction bases outside the gene matches: 14. In nucleotides, the CDR3 is TGCGCCAGCAGCCCTCATGACAGGGGGCATTTTACGGACACTGAAGCTTTCTTT. It yields the protein CASSPHDRGHFTDTEAFF.

This chain connects TRBV29-1 to TRBJ2-3; 14 positions match TRBD2. Germline V gene sequence: CDR1 SQVTM, CDR2 ANQGSEA. This CDR3 is built from 17 residues. The V segment lost 4 bases and the J segment 2 bases; nucleotides outside the gene matches: 8. CDR3 DNA: TGCAGCGTTGCGGGACTAGCGGGAGTCGACCTCACAGATACGCAGTATTTT. This gives the protein CSVAGLAGVDLTDTQYF.

The chain joins TRBV5-6 to TRBJ2-7; TRBD2 agrees at 12 bases. The V gene end was trimmed by 1 base and the J gene end by 4 bases; junction bases not matched to a gene: 12. The CDR3 is 18 amino acids. CDR1 and CDR2 from the germline V gene are SGHDT and YYEEEE. DNA of the CDR3: TGTGCCAGCAGCTTGATCTCCACTAGCGGGAGGACGATATACGAGCAGTACTTC. This codes for CASSLISTSGRTIYEQYF.

V is TRBV10-3 and J is TRBJ2-5; 14 bases fit TRBD2. V gave up 2 bases and J gave up 4 bases; unmatched junction bases: 9. This CDR3 has 18 amino acids. Germline loops: CDR1 ENHRY, CDR2 SYGVKD. The CDR3 DNA reads as TGTGCCATCAGTGAGCCGGGCGCCGGGACTAGCGGGAGAGAGACCCAGTACTTC. Its translation: CAISEPGAGTSGRETQYF.

This clone was recorded only once. V is TRBV25-1 and J is TRBJ1-1, with 7 bases aligning to TRBD1. V lost 6 bases, J lost 0 bases, and 7 bases stayed unmatched. CDR1 is MGHDK, CDR2 SYGVNS, per germline. The CDR3 loop spans 15 amino acids. CDR3 amino acids: CASRGTVEMNTEAFF. CDR3 in DNA: TGTGCCAGCAGAGGGACAGTTGAGATGAACACTGAAGCTTTCTTT.

The rearrangement joins TRBV27 to TRBJ2-7; 8 bases agree with TRBD2. Germline V CDR1 and CDR2: MNHEY, SMNVEV (reference sequence). V dropped 7 bases and J dropped 2; count of bases not matched to a gene: 13. This CDR3 comprises 16 residues. CDR3 residues: CASMDRGTRRAYEQYF. The CDR3, as DNA: TGTGCCAGCATGGACAGAGGGACTAGACGAGCCTACGAGCAGTACTTC.

In its sample, this clone was seen once. The CDR3 DNA reads TGTGCCAGCAGTTTCATCCAGCACAGTGGCTACACCTTC. The encoded protein is CASSFIQHSGYTF. This sequence joins TRBV7-9 and TRBJ1-2; D not certain. Per germline, CDR1 SEHNR and CDR2 FQNEAQ (reference sequence). This CDR3 is 13 amino acids long. The V and J ends lost 6 bases and 7 bases respectively, with 15 bases between them.

This rearrangement joins TRBV7-2 to TRBJ2-3; D perhaps matches TRBD2 (6 bases). The CDR3 length is 15 residues. Trimming removed 7 bases at V and 2 bases at J, with 16 bases between. Germline CDR1 and CDR2: SGHTA and FQGNSA. The CDR3 DNA reads TGTGCCAGCAACAAGCTTGGACTAAACACAGATACGCAGTATTTT. This gives the protein CASNKLGLNTDTQYF.

In its sample, this clone was seen once. CDR3 nucleotide sequence: TGTGCCAGCAGCTTGGCTGGGACAGGGGGCCACGAGCAGTACTTC. It specifies CASSLAGTGGHEQYF. The genes are TRBV7-3 and TRBJ2-7, with TRBD1 matching over 12 bases. Per germline, CDR1 SGHTA and CDR2 FQGTGA. Unmatched junction bases numbered 5, after V lost 3 bases and J lost 5 bases. The CDR3 loop spans 15 amino acids.

The rearrangement links TRBV18 to TRBJ2-5; perhaps TRBD2 as D (6 bases). V was clipped by 2 bases and J by 8 bases, with 18 bases between them. There are 15 residues in the CDR3. Looked up from germline, CDR1 is KGHSH and CDR2 is LQKENI. The CDR3 nucleotides are TGTGCCAGCTCACCAGGGTTGACCGGGGAGGTAACCCAGTACTTC. Translated: CASSPGLTGEVTQYF.

The J gene is TRBJ2-1, the V gene TRBV7-2; 9 nucleotides line up with TRBD1. Germline V gene data show CDR1 as SGHTA and CDR2 as FQGNSA. There are 16 residues in the CDR3. V shed 5 bases, J shed 6 bases, and the junction held 11 bases outside the gene matches. CDR3 residues: CASSGRDRDGSNEQFF. CDR3 bases: TGTGCCAGCAGCGGACGGGACAGGGATGGATCCAATGAGCAGTTCTTC.